The 10 T cell receptor beta chains reported below all come from one sample, sequenced in a study of shared clonotypes between healthy human individuals. Measured with immunoSEQ multiplex PCR; TCRdb has only the in-frame clones, and not every one. The sample yields roughly 2.6 million clones, just over 90% seen once. Sequenced: naive CD4+ T cells sorted from blood. Subset specified: CD45RA+ positively selected. The receptor source for this set is a man between 18 and 35 years old in good health.

The chain carries TRBV7-3 and TRBJ2-3, with 7 positions matching TRBD2. The CDR3 is 16 amino acids. The ends lost 0 bases at V and 2 bases at J; junction bases unmatched: 5. Germline CDR1 and CDR2: SGHTA and FQGTGA. CDR3 loop: CASSLTGTTYTDTQYF. The CDR3 nucleotides read TGTGCCAGCAGCTTAACCGGGACTACATACACAGATACGCAGTATTTT.

The genes are TRBV10-3 and TRBJ2-2; the D call may be TRBD1 or TRBD2 (5 bases each). CDR1 and CDR2 from the germline V gene are ENHRY and SYGVKD. The CDR3 spans 15 residues. V gave up 3 bases and J gave up 4 bases, with 12 bases separating them. CDR3 sequence (DNA): TGTGCCATCAGTGAACAGGCACTAGGCACCGGGGAGCTGTTTTTT. Translated: CAISEQALGTGELFF.

This chain links TRBV25-1 with TRBJ2-5, with 9 bases fitting TRBD2. J was trimmed by 4 bases and V by 3 bases; bases with no gene match: 9. Germline V gene sequence: CDR1 MGHDK, CDR2 SYGVNS. The CDR3 is 16 residues long. CDR3 loop: CASSDLATSGLETQYF. CDR3 nucleotide sequence: TGTGCCAGCAGTGACCTCGCGACTAGCGGACTAGAGACCCAGTACTTC.

CDR3 nucleotide sequence: TGCAGTGCTAGATATAGCGTTGATCTGTACTTC. Protein: CSARYSVDLYF. The V and J genes are TRBV20-1 and TRBJ2-5; maybe TRBD2 (5 bases). Germline V CDR1 and CDR2: DFQATT, SNEGSKA (reference sequence). The CDR3 contains 11 residues. V lost 2 bases to trimming and J lost 13 bases, with 14 bases between them.

V usage is TRBV10-3 and J usage is TRBJ2-5; no definite D call. V shed 4 bases and J shed 5 bases, with 8 bases lying between them. CDR3 length: 12 residues. Germline V gene sequence: CDR1 ENHRY, CDR2 SYGVKD. The CDR3 DNA follows: TGTGCCATCAGTGGAGGCCCGGAGACCCAGTACTTC. This gives the protein CAISGGPETQYF.

This chain joins TRBV5-4 and TRBJ2-1; TRBD2 matches 12 bases. CDR3 length equals 16 residues. V shed 2 bases, J shed 5 bases, and the junction held 5 bases outside the gene matches. In germline, CDR1 is SGHNT, CDR2 YYREEE (reference sequence). Written as DNA, the CDR3 is TGTGCCAGCAGCTTTGGGACTAGCGGGTCCCACAATGAGCAGTTCTTC. It specifies CASSFGTSGSHNEQFF.

This clone was found a few times. J is TRBJ2-3 and V is TRBV28, with a tentative D call TRBD2 (5 bases). The V gene's germline CDR1 is MDHEN and CDR2 SYDVKM. The ends were cut back, 3 bases at V and 6 bases at J, with 7 bases in the middle. The CDR3 is made up of 12 amino acids. Written as DNA, the CDR3 is TGTGCCAGCAGTTTTAGCGTCGATACGCAGTATTTT. Translated: CASSFSVDTQYF.

This chain uses TRBV18 with TRBJ1-5, with D maybe TRBD1 (6 bases). The CDR3 spans 14 residues. Germline V CDR1 and CDR2: KGHSH, LQKENI. Trimming stripped 6 bases from V and 2 bases from J, with 11 bases between. The CDR3 region is CASSLSGGNQPQHF. CDR3 sequence (DNA): TGTGCCAGCTCCCTTTCAGGGGGCAATCAGCCCCAGCATTTT.

This clone was picked up one time. The CDR3: CASSPPIRLARQETQYF. The CDR3 DNA sequence: TGTGCCAGCTCACCCCCCATCAGACTAGCGAGACAAGAGACCCAGTACTTC. This chain joins TRBV18 and TRBJ2-5; 8 nucleotides agree with TRBD2. V shed 3 bases and J 2 bases; nucleotides not matched to a gene: 11. The germline CDR1 and CDR2 sequences are KGHSH and LQKENI. The CDR3 totals 17 residues.

The chain has TRBV30 and TRBJ2-2, with 7 nucleotides matching TRBD2. The CDR3 consists of 14 residues. V trimming: 2 bases; J trimming: 6 bases; junction bases outside the gene matches: 6. In germline, CDR1 is GTSNPN, CDR2 SVGIG (reference sequence). For the CDR3, the DNA is TGTGCCTGGAGTCCCGGGAGGCAGGCCGGGGAGCTGTTTTTT. It specifies CAWSPGRQAGELFF.